The clone carrying this T cell receptor beta chain was seen only a few times. Its antigen is unknown. These data come from a study of identical twins. Study-wide results and caveats: Out-of-frame alpha sequences shared by twins showed excess low generation probability. One should note that invariant MAIT and iNKT cells could partly confound zero-insertion analyses.

This CDR3 region has 13 residues. The germline V gene encodes CDR1 ENHRY and CDR2 SYGVKD. Trimming pared 6 bases from V and 3 bases from J, leaving 11 bases between. TCRdb processed the 5' RACE reads anew with MiXCR; each CDR3 protein has one entry. The sample lists roughly 250,000 distinct CDR3 sequences, over 12% occurring once. The sequencing input was memory (CD45RO+) T cells sorted from blood. The TCR sequence derives from a woman aged 18-29 years in good health. The chain combines TRBV10-3 with TRBJ2-5, with D possibly being TRBD2 (6 bases). CDR3 residues: CAIRAGSEETQYF. In nucleotides, the CDR3 is TGTGCCATCAGGGCGGGAAGTGAAGAGACCCAGTACTTC.